This is a list of T cell receptor beta chains from one sample in a study of CD8+CD57+ T cells in acquired aplastic anemia. TCRdb independently ran MiXCR on the reads; one entry per CDR3 protein. The sample gives a few hundred thousand distinct CDR3 sequences, roughly 82% of which show up once; 42% is in the top ten. Sequencing used sorted CD4+, CD8+, or CD8+CD57+ T cells (not recorded which) from PBMCs. All receptors come from a human donor with aplastic anemia. Both conserved end residues are part of each CDR3. Fields, in order: CDR3 protein, CDR3 DNA, V gene, D gene, clone size, J gene. D genes are given only for firm matches. Some rows mark clone size as missing; the rest say once, few, many or name a class of expanded clone.

CASSLAVTPDTQYF TGTGCCAGCAGCTTAGCGGTGACACCCGATACGCAGTATTTT TRBV11-3 NA many TRBJ2-3
CAWSGRQGSGYTF TGTGCCTGGAGTGGAAGACAGGGCTCTGGCTACACCTTC TRBV7-2 TRBD1 NA TRBJ1-2
CASSSEVTGGQFFEQYF TGTGCCAGCAGCTCCGAGGTTACGGGTGGACAGTTCTTCGAGCAGTACTTC TRBV7-8 NA NA TRBJ2-7
CASSLTGGGDQPQHF TGCGCCAGCAGCTTGACAGGGGGAGGAGATCAGCCCCAGCATTTT TRBV5-1 TRBD1 NA TRBJ1-5
CASRWTGRPDTQYF TGTGCCAGCAGATGGACGGGACGTCCCGATACGCAGTATTTT TRBV5-5 NA NA TRBJ2-3
CATSGGGLQDAQYF TGTGCCACCAGCGGCGGGGGCCTCCAAGACGCGCAGTACTTC TRBV15 NA NA TRBJ2-7
CASSEGLADTDTQKLFF TGTGCCAGCAGCGAAGGACTAGCGGACACAGATACGCAAAAACTGTTTTTT TRBV9 NA NA TRBJ1-4
CASSLTRDFPYVQFF TGCGCCAGCAGCCTAACCCGCGACTTCCCCTACGTGCAGTTCTTC TRBV7-8 NA NA TRBJ2-1
CASSLEGAPDTQDFF TGTGCCAGCAGCTTAGAGGGAGCTCCCGATACGCAGGATTTCTTT TRBV7-8 NA few TRBJ1-1
CASSLAIAGNTEAFF TGTGCCAGCAGCTTAGCTATCGCAGGGAACACTGAAGCTTTCTTT TRBV5-4 NA NA TRBJ1-1
CAINRGLEERDTQYF TGTGCCATCAATAGGGGACTAGAAGAGCGAGATACGCAGTATTTT TRBV10-3 TRBD2 NA TRBJ2-3
CTAFTKAFF TGCACCGCATTCACTAAAGCTTTCTTT TRBV29-1 NA NA TRBJ1-1
CASSVVISNYGYTF TGTGCCAGCAGTGTCGTTATTTCCAACTATGGCTACACCTTC TRBV2 NA NA TRBJ1-2
CASSLDTDYGYTF TGTGCCAGTAGCCTGGACACTGACTATGGCTACACCTTC TRBV19 NA NA TRBJ1-2